A single sample gave rise to the 10 T cell receptor beta chains below, sequenced in a study of cytomegalovirus exposure and HLA in healthy donors. With 60 Vbeta and 13 Jbeta primers, the PCR was carried out. Generated by immunoSEQ multiplex PCR, the TCRdb table keeps only in-frame clones and is missing some. This table has roughly 180,000 clones, about 82% appearing once. The sequencing input was PBMCs. These receptors all come from a man younger than 30 in good health and CMV-seronegative.

This rearrangement joins TRBV2 to TRBJ2-3, with 7 bases identical to TRBD2. Germline CDR1 is SNHLY and CDR2 is FYNNEI. The CDR3 extends over 17 amino acids. V was clipped by 6 bases and J by 4 bases; unmatched bases: 16. In nucleotides, the CDR3 is TGTGCCAGCAGGGGGGTTACTGGGGGGGTAGGTGCAGATACGCAGTATTTT. Its protein is CASRGVTGGVGADTQYF.

V usage is TRBV7-8 and J usage is TRBJ1-5; no definite D call. CDR1 and CDR2 (germline): SGHVS, FQNEAQ. Trimming left V 6 bases short and J 2 bases short, with 17 bases between. The CDR3 runs 16 residues. In nucleotides, the CDR3 is TGTGCCAGCAGACGTTCGGAGGGAGGCCGCAATCAGCCCCAGCATTTT. Encoded protein: CASRRSEGGRNQPQHF.

This clone was found a few times. V gene TRBV25-1 combines with J gene TRBJ2-2; 11 bases match TRBD2. V lost 6 bases to trimming and J lost 7 bases; unmatched junction nucleotides: 7. CDR3 length: 15 amino acids. In germline, CDR1 is MGHDK, CDR2 SYGVNS. CDR3 coding DNA: TGTGCCAGCAGCGAAGCCGGGACTAGCGGCGGGGAGCTGTTTTTT. This translates into CASSEAGTSGGELFF.

This rearrangement joins TRBV28 to TRBJ1-1, with a possible D match to TRBD1 (6 bases). CDR3 length: 14 amino acids. V was cut by 1 base and J by 4 bases, with 10 bases left in between. Germline lookup yields CDR1 MDHEN and CDR2 SYDVKM. CDR3 loop: CASSLYQGTTEAFF. In nucleotides, the CDR3 is TGTGCCAGCAGTTTATACCAGGGGACCACTGAAGCTTTCTTT.

The gene calls are TRBV19 and TRBJ1-5; 7 positions match TRBD1. The length of the CDR3 is 16 residues. The V and J ends lost 5 bases and 1 base, in that order; junction bases with no gene match: 8. Germline-derived CDR1 and CDR2 are LNHDA and SQIVND (reference sequence). The chain's CDR3 is CASSSQTGISNQPQHF. For the CDR3, the DNA is TGTGCCAGTAGTTCGCAGACAGGGATAAGCAATCAGCCCCAGCATTTT.

Remarks on this clone: Other DNA sequences in this specimen translate into the identical CDR3. The CDR3 loop reads CASSLELAGGNEQFF. The CDR3 DNA reads as TGTGCCAGCAGCTTGGAACTAGCGGGGGGAAATGAGCAGTTCTTC. J is TRBJ2-1 and V is TRBV5-8; 12 nucleotides align to TRBD2. The junction had 2 bases not matched to a gene; V was cut back by 0 bases and J by 7 bases. CDR1 and CDR2 (germline): SGHTS, YDEGEE. The CDR3 spans 15 residues.

V usage is TRBV6-6 and J usage is TRBJ2-6; the D gene is possibly TRBD1 (6 bases). Germline V gives CDR1 MNHNY, CDR2 SVGAGI (reference sequence). The CDR3 contains 16 residues. Between the trimmed V and J ends, which lost 0 bases and 3 bases, there was a span of 9 bases. CDR3 sequence: CASSYSGAGGANVLTF. CDR3 bases: TGTGCCAGCAGTTACTCGGGGGCGGGTGGGGCCAACGTCCTGACTTTC.

This clone was detected only a few times. The CDR3 coding sequence is TGCGCCAGCAGCTTACAGGGATTCGATGGCTACACCTTC. It specifies CASSLQGFDGYTF. This sequence joins TRBV5-1 and TRBJ1-2; the D gene is possibly TRBD1 (6 bases). CDR3 size: 13 residues. The germline V and J ends were trimmed by 2 bases and 6 bases, with 11 bases remaining between them. Looked up from germline, CDR1 is SGHRS and CDR2 is YFSETQ.

The chain links TRBV6-5 to TRBJ1-5; D not resolved. CDR3 length: 13 amino acids. Trimming stripped 7 bases from V and 2 bases from J, with 9 bases between. From germline, CDR1 is MNHEY and CDR2 SVGAGI. CDR3: CASKARGNQPQHF. The CDR3 coding sequence is TGTGCCAGCAAGGCTCGGGGCAATCAGCCCCAGCATTTT.

The chain links TRBV27 to TRBJ2-1; 7 nucleotides line up with TRBD2. The junction had 12 bases not matched to a gene; V was cut back by 3 bases and J by 7 bases. The CDR3 extends over 16 amino acids. The germline V gene has CDR1 MNHEY and CDR2 SMNVEV (reference sequence). The CDR3 sequence is CASSFLSAGLGNEQFF. CDR3 nucleotides: TGTGCCAGCAGTTTCCTATCAGCGGGATTAGGGAATGAGCAGTTCTTC.